Each of the 17 T cell receptor beta chains below was sequenced from the same sample in a study of blood T cell repertoires in COVID-19. Sequencing used immunoSEQ multiplex PCR; TCRdb keeps in-frame clones, though not all of them. The table lists around 44,000 clones, 81% of them singletons. Sequenced material: peripheral blood. These receptors were taken from a man aged 35 to 55 with active or convalescent COVID-19.

Only one count was recorded for this clone. The chain combines TRBV27 with TRBJ2-5; 8 bases fit TRBD2. This CDR3 is built from 18 residues. With V trimmed by 2 bases and J by 5 bases, 16 bases remained unmatched. Germline CDR1 is MNHEY and CDR2 is SMNVEV (reference sequence). Written as DNA, the CDR3 is TGTGCCAGCAGTTTAAGTAGGAGGACTAGCATTTCTTTGGAGACCCAGTACTTC. It yields the protein CASSLSRRTSISLETQYF.

The sample holds a few counts of this clone. This sequence joins TRBV3-1 (or the pseudogene TRBV3-2) and TRBJ2-7; D gene uncertain. Germline V gene lookup returns CDR1 LGHDT and CDR2 YNNKEL (reference sequence). The CDR3 runs 14 residues. V was clipped by 1 base and J by 2 bases, with 9 bases between them. CDR3 loop: CASSQGNGAYEQYF. CDR3 coding DNA: TGTGCCAGCAGCCAAGGAAACGGAGCCTACGAGCAGTACTTC.

This sequence joins TRBV9 and TRBJ2-3, with TRBD2 matching 10 bases. CDR1 and CDR2 from the germline V gene are SGDLS and YYNGEE. This CDR3 is 17 amino acids long. V gave up 0 bases and J gave up 5 bases; unmatched junction bases: 9. This chain's CDR3 is CASSVGASGRSEDTQYF. In DNA, the CDR3 is TGTGCCAGCAGCGTAGGGGCTAGCGGGAGAAGTGAAGATACGCAGTATTTT.

This sequence joins TRBV5-5 and TRBJ1-6; tentatively, D is TRBD1 (5 bases). The CDR3 totals 14 residues. V was clipped by 2 bases and J by 10 bases, with 13 bases between them. Germline CDR1 and CDR2: SGHKS and YYEKEE (reference sequence). This chain's CDR3 is CASSFERGSSPLHF. The DNA of the CDR3 is TGTGCCAGCAGCTTTGAGCGGGGGAGCTCACCCCTCCACTTT.

The rearrangement links TRBV2 to TRBJ1-2; D not certain. V was pared by 4 bases and J by 3 bases, with 9 bases between. This CDR3 contains 13 residues. CDR1 and CDR2 from the germline V gene are SNHLY and FYNNEI. CDR3 residues: CASSGDGHYGYTF. The DNA for the CDR3 is TGTGCCAGCAGTGGCGATGGTCACTATGGCTACACCTTC.

In its sample, this clone was seen once. The V gene is TRBV9, the J gene TRBJ2-1; the match to TRBD2 covers 8 bases. V shed 0 bases, J shed 4 bases, and the junction held 3 bases outside the gene matches. This CDR3 has 15 amino acids. Germline lookup yields CDR1 SGDLS and CDR2 YYNGEE. Written as DNA, the CDR3 is TGTGCCAGCAGCGTAGATAGCGGGGTTTACAATGAGCAGTTCTTC. Its translation is CASSVDSGVYNEQFF.

The rearrangement joins TRBV19 to TRBJ2-7; possibly TRBD1 for D (6 bases). Trimming removed 4 bases at V and 2 bases at J, with 12 bases between. Germline V gives CDR1 LNHDA, CDR2 SQIVND (reference sequence). CDR3 size: 14 residues. The CDR3 sequence is CASSREQGTYEQYF. In nucleotides, the CDR3 is TGTGCCAGTAGTAGGGAACAGGGAACCTACGAGCAGTACTTC.

The chain combines TRBV7-2 with TRBJ1-5; maybe TRBD1 (6 bases). V lost 5 bases, J lost 4 bases, and 15 bases lay in between. Looked up from germline, CDR1 is SGHTA and CDR2 is FQGNSA. The CDR3 runs 15 residues. CDR3 amino acids: CASSPNRVWNQPQHF. The CDR3 DNA sequence: TGTGCCAGCAGCCCAAACAGGGTCTGGAATCAGCCCCAGCATTTT.

V gene TRBV11-2 combines with J gene TRBJ2-3, with TRBD1 identical over 9 bases. The ends lost 4 bases at V and 5 bases at J; junction bases unmatched: 7. Germline V gives CDR1 SGHAT, CDR2 FQNNGV. This CDR3 spans 15 amino acids. CDR3 sequence (DNA): TGTGCCAGCAGCTCCAGGGGACAGGGTGGAGATACGCAGTATTTT. Amino acids: CASSSRGQGGDTQYF.

The CDR3 sequence: CASSEDRGGNTIYF. CDR3 coding DNA: TGCGCCAGCAGCGAGGACAGGGGTGGAAACACCATATATTTT. This chain connects TRBV5-1 to TRBJ1-3; TRBD1 matches 9 bases. J lost 3 bases, V lost 4 bases, and 2 bases had no gene match. The CDR3 totals 14 residues. The germline V gene encodes CDR1 SGHRS and CDR2 YFSETQ. Full variable domain (rest looked up from reference TRBV5-1 and TRBJ1-3): KAGVTQTPRYLIKTRGQQVTLSCSPISGHRSVSWYQQTPGQGLQFLFEYFSETQRNKGNFPGRFSGRQFSNSRSEMNVSTLELGDSALYLCASSEDRGGNTIYFGEGSWLTVV.

V and J are TRBV2 and TRBJ1-5; 7 positions agree with TRBD1. Per the germline V gene, CDR1 is SNHLY and CDR2 is FYNNEI. The CDR3 is made up of 16 amino acids. V was pared by 6 bases and J by 7 bases, with 15 bases of the junction left unmatched. The CDR3 nucleotides are TGTGCCAGCAGAACACACCTAGGCCCAGGGGGACAGCCCCAGCATTTT. It specifies CASRTHLGPGGQPQHF.

The rearrangement joins TRBV19 to TRBJ1-1, with D unresolved. The CDR3 spans 15 residues. Germline assignment: CDR1 LNHDA and CDR2 SQIVND (reference sequence). With 6 bases removed from V and 3 bases from J, the gap between germline ends came to 17 bases. CDR3 in DNA: TGTGCCAGTAGACCCGTCCGCGTCTCGGACACTGAAGCTTTCTTT. Protein: CASRPVRVSDTEAFF.

V is TRBV7-9 and J is TRBJ1-1; D is undetermined. The CDR3 is made up of 15 amino acids. Germline CDR1 and CDR2: SEHNR and FQNEAQ (reference sequence). Trimming took 4 bases from V and 2 from J, leaving 14 bases between them. The DNA for the CDR3 is TGTGCCAGCAGCTCGCTGAGGGCGCAAAACACTGAAGCTTTCTTT. Translating gives CASSSLRAQNTEAFF.

The CDR3 reads CASSSGGGAEKLFF. The CDR3 DNA is TGTGCCAGCAGCTCCGGCGGGGGTGCCGAAAAACTGTTTTTT. The chain uses TRBV7-9 and TRBJ1-4, with D perhaps TRBD1 (5 bases). The CDR3 has 14 residues. Trimming shortened V by 4 bases and J by 8 bases, and 14 bases separated the two germline ends. The germline CDR1 and CDR2 sequences are SEHNR and FQNEAQ (reference sequence).

The chain uses TRBV6-5 and TRBJ2-7, with D possibly matching TRBD2 (5 bases). With 8 bases removed from V and 3 bases from J, the gap between germline ends came to 14 bases. The CDR3 sequence is 13 residues long. Germline V gene sequence: CDR1 MNHEY, CDR2 SVGAGI. As DNA, the CDR3 is TGTGCCAGCCACGGTCAGCGGAACTACGAGCAGTACTTC. This sequence encodes CASHGQRNYEQYF.

The chain recombines TRBV14 with TRBJ1-1, with a possible D match to TRBD1 (5 bases). Germline CDR1 and CDR2: SGHDN and FVKESK. Trimming pared 0 bases from V and 7 bases from J, leaving 12 bases between. The CDR3 has 14 amino acids. CDR3 amino acids: CASSQEFRAGEAFF. In DNA form, the CDR3 reads TGTGCCAGCAGCCAAGAATTCAGGGCTGGTGAAGCTTTCTTT.

V gene TRBV5-6 combines with J gene TRBJ1-1; no firm D call. Deletions cut 3 bases from V and 9 bases from J, with 12 bases between. The V gene's germline CDR1 is SGHDT and CDR2 YYEEEE. The CDR3 covers 12 residues. CDR3 DNA: TGTGCCAGCAGCTCCTTGGGAGCCCAAGCTTTCTTT. Amino acids: CASSSLGAQAFF.